This T cell receptor beta chain was recorded in a study of blood T cell repertoires in COVID-19. J lost 7 bases, V lost 1 base, and 1 base had no gene match. The CDR3 runs 12 residues. This clone has a single count. The assay was immunoSEQ multiplex PCR, and TCRdb's table has in-frame clones only and misses some. The table has fewer than 200,000 clones, about 90% seen once. The TCR was taken from a human donor with acute COVID-19. The donor label of this sample is uncertain. The source material was PBMCs or T cells enriched from blood (not recorded which). The chain has TRBV12-3 or TRBV12-4 and TRBJ2-7; 7 positions agree with TRBD2. The CDR3 DNA is TGTGCCAGCAGTTTAGGGGGACTAGAGCAGTACTTC. It is translated as CASSLGGLEQYF.